This TCR beta chain was sequenced during a study of low-dose radiotherapy and immunotherapy resistance in tumors. At least ten counts were recorded for this clonotype. The time point was: after trial treatment. Treatment in this sample: LDRT plus nivolumab, ipilimumab, low-dose cyclophosphamide and aspirin (RACIN trial). The junction had 7 bases not matched to a gene; V was cut back by 11 bases and J by 3 bases. This CDR3 is 13 amino acids long. Germline V CDR1 and CDR2: SGHVS, FQNEAQ. First-strand cDNA relied on TRAV- and TRBV-specific primers spanning alpha and beta chains. Both a constant-region primer and a V-primer adapter served to amplify TCRs across 15 to 20 PCR cycles. TCRdb used MiXCR to reprocess the reads, holding one entry per CDR3 protein. The sample includes around 80,000 distinct CDR3 sequences, around a sixth seen only once; the top ten take 1.3% to 1.5%.

Here the sequenced sample was PBMCs, taken after low-dose radiotherapy plus immunotherapy. The clonotype was recovered from a male donor with prostate cancer. The gene calls are TRBV7-8 and TRBJ2-3; 8 bases line up with TRBD1. CDR3: CASRTGSTDTQYF. The CDR3 DNA is TGTGCCTCCCGGACAGGGTCAACAGATACGCAGTATTTT.